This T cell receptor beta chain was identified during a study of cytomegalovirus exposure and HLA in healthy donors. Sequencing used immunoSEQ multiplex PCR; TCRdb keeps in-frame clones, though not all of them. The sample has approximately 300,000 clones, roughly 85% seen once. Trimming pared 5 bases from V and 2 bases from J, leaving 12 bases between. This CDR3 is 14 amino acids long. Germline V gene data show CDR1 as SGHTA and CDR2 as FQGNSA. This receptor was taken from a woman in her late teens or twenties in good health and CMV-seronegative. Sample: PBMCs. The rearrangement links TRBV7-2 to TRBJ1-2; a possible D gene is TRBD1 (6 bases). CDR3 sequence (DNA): TGTGCCAGCAGCCTGACAGGTTCAAACTATGGCTACACCTTC. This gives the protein CASSLTGSNYGYTF.